The 11 T cell receptor beta chains presented below share a single source sample, sequenced in a study of shared clonotypes between healthy human individuals. Sequencing used immunoSEQ multiplex PCR; TCRdb keeps in-frame clones, though not all of them. The table has about 700,000 clones, about 92% seen once. CD8 cells regarded as naive lacked CD45RO, were positively chosen for CCR7, and omitted terminally differentiated effector memory CD45RA+ cells. Sample: naive CD8+ T cells sorted from blood. The receptors here all came from a man aged 25 to 40 in good health.

The chain couples TRBV7-9 to TRBJ1-2; D not certain. The CDR3 spans 11 residues. V was cut by 0 bases and J by 10 bases, with 6 bases left in between. The germline gives CDR1 SEHNR, CDR2 FQNEAQ (reference sequence). For the CDR3, the DNA is TGTGCCAGCAGCTTAGCAGGCCCCTACACCTTC. Protein sequence: CASSLAGPYTF.

V is TRBV5-4 and J is TRBJ2-1; D gene unclear. Per germline, CDR1 SGHNT and CDR2 YYREEE (reference sequence). V was cut by 1 base and J by 2 bases, with 4 bases left in between. The CDR3 contains 13 residues. The CDR3 here is CASSLMAYNEQFF. In DNA form, the CDR3 reads TGTGCCAGCAGCTTGATGGCCTACAATGAGCAGTTCTTC. The complete variable domain, with remaining parts taken from reference TRBV5-4 and TRBJ2-1, reads ETGVTQSPTHLIKTRGQQVTLRCSSQSGHNTVSWYQQALGQGPQFIFQYYREEENGRGNFPPRFSGLQFPNYSSELNVNALELDDSALYLCASSLMAYNEQFFGPGTRLTVL.

The V and J genes are TRBV10-3 and TRBJ2-7, with D possibly TRBD2 on 5 matching bases. In germline, CDR1 is ENHRY, CDR2 SYGVKD. The V end lost 10 bases, the J end lost 0 bases, and 7 bases lay between the germline ends. The CDR3 contains 11 residues. The CDR3 sequence: CATRDSYEQYF. In nucleotides, the CDR3 is TGTGCCACCCGGGACTCCTACGAGCAGTACTTC.

The chain uses TRBV6-1 and TRBJ2-7, with D maybe TRBD1 (6 bases). Trimming shortened V by 2 bases and J by 5 bases, and 13 bases separated the two germline ends. Germline CDR1 reads MNHNS; CDR2 reads SASEGT. CDR3 length equals 14 residues. The CDR3 protein is CASSERNRDHEQYF. For the CDR3, the DNA is TGTGCCAGCAGTGAAAGGAACAGGGACCACGAGCAGTACTTC.

The J gene is TRBJ1-5, the V gene TRBV2; 8 bases map to TRBD1. Germline V lookup: CDR1 SNHLY, CDR2 FYNNEI. The J segment lost 5 bases and the V segment lost 3 bases, leaving 9 bases of the junction unmatched. The CDR3 extends over 16 amino acids. CDR3 sequence reads: CASSDQDRGYDQPQHF. Here the CDR3 DNA reads TGTGCCAGCAGTGACCAAGACAGGGGATATGATCAGCCCCAGCATTTT.

The chain joins TRBV6-1 to TRBJ1-1; 10 bases map to TRBD1. V lost 4 bases and J lost 5; bases outside the gene matches: 7. Germline V gene sequence: CDR1 MNHNS, CDR2 SASEGT. The CDR3 is 15 residues long. This chain's CDR3 is CASSASTGGATEAFF. In DNA form, the CDR3 reads TGTGCCAGCAGTGCATCGACAGGGGGCGCGACTGAAGCTTTCTTT.

V and J are TRBV12-5 and TRBJ2-1; a possible D gene is TRBD1 (5 bases). Germline V CDR1 and CDR2: LGHNT, FRNRAP. The V end lost 5 bases, the J end lost 2 bases, and 10 bases lay between the germline ends. The CDR3 has 14 amino acids. CDR3 sequence: CASGPGIPYNEQFF. The CDR3 region has the DNA TGTGCTAGTGGTCCAGGGATCCCCTACAATGAGCAGTTCTTC.

The chain uses TRBV27 and TRBJ2-7; 7 positions match TRBD1. J lost 2 bases, V lost 4 bases, and 11 bases had no gene match. CDR1 is MNHEY, CDR2 SMNVEV, per germline (reference sequence). This CDR3 contains 16 residues. CDR3 sequence (DNA): TGTGCCAGCAGTTCTTTAAGGGACAGCCTCACCTACGAGCAGTACTTC. This translates into CASSSLRDSLTYEQYF.

In its sample, this clone was seen once. The sample holds other DNA sequences that translate to the same CDR3. This chain uses TRBV6-5 with TRBJ1-1, with 8 bases fitting TRBD1. This CDR3 is 14 amino acids long. Per germline, CDR1 MNHEY and CDR2 SVGAGI. V dropped 2 bases and J dropped 1; count of bases not matched to a gene: 0. CDR3 protein: CASSYGQGNTEAFF. As DNA, the CDR3 is TGTGCCAGCAGTTACGGACAGGGGAACACTGAAGCTTTCTTT.

V and J are TRBV25-1 and TRBJ2-4, with D unclear. The V gene's germline CDR1 is MGHDK and CDR2 SYGVNS. Trimming left V 5 bases short and J 2 bases short, with 16 bases between. This CDR3 spans 16 amino acids. The CDR3 protein is CASSPRVTLSKNIQYF. Here the CDR3 DNA reads TGTGCCAGCAGTCCCCGAGTAACCCTGTCCAAAAACATTCAGTACTTC.

This chain uses TRBV27 with TRBJ2-7; tentative D call: TRBD1 (6 bases). CDR3 length equals 15 residues. Trimming stripped 5 bases from V and 3 bases from J, with 17 bases between. From germline, CDR1 is MNHEY and CDR2 SMNVEV (reference sequence). CDR3 in amino acids: CASSPGQRLGYEQYF. The DNA for the CDR3 is TGTGCCAGCAGTCCCGGACAGCGACTGGGCTACGAGCAGTACTTC.